This T cell receptor beta chain emerged from a study of T cells in Graves' hyperthyroidism and ophthalmopathy. Study-wide results and limits: Researchers found most expanded thyroid clonotypes above 0.001 in blood as well. Ophthalmopathy and stable hyperthyroidism were told apart by a 13 V-J model.

This clonotype occurred many times. No antigen is known for it. Patients were excluded because of uncontrolled infection, other autoimmune disease, pregnancy or lactation. TCR beta CDR3 regions were amplified from RNA. The HTBI primer set was used in a first-round RT-PCR of the TCR CDR3. One entry per CDR3 protein, called by TCRdb with MiXCR from the multiplex PCR reads. The sample lists hundreds of thousands of distinct CDR3 sequences, 12% to 15% occurring once. The clonotype originates from a woman aged 18-29 years with Graves' hyperthyroidism. The sequenced sample consisted of blood.

CDR3 DNA: TGTGCCAGCAGCCGCTCGGGGGGAGCAGATGGCTACACCTTC. It is translated as CASSRSGGADGYTF. The chain recombines TRBV3-1 with TRBJ1-2; the D gene is possibly TRBD1 (5 bases). Germline V lookup: CDR1 LGHDT, CDR2 YNNKEL (reference sequence). The CDR3 is 14 residues long. V lost 4 bases to trimming and J lost 6 bases, with 15 bases between them.